The 26 T cell receptor beta chains given below trace back to one sample, sequenced in a study of T-cell reconstitution after alpha-beta-depleted transplantation in children. TCRbeta library preparation incorporated unique molecular identifiers. One entry per CDR3 protein results from TCRdb running MiXCR on the PCR reads. The data hold a few hundred thousand distinct CDR3 sequences, with about an eighth observed a single time. The sample consisted of PBMCs, taken from the stem cell graft. The receptors shown here come from a human donor who donated a stem cell graft to a child with Fanconi anemia.

This clonotype was seen more than once but under ten times. DNA for the CDR3: TGTGCCAGCTCACCACCGGCGAGAGGGTCACCGAACAATGAGCAGTTCTTC. Encoded protein: CASSPPARGSPNNEQFF. This chain connects TRBV18 to TRBJ2-1; the D gene is possibly TRBD2 (5 bases). V lost 0 bases to trimming and J lost 5 bases, with 17 bases between them. This CDR3 has 17 amino acids. Germline-derived CDR1 and CDR2 are KGHSH and LQKENI. Supplemented by reference TRBV18 and TRBJ2-1, the full variable domain reads NAGVMQNPRHLVRRRGQEARLRCSPMKGHSHVYWYRQLPEEGLKFMVYLQKENIIDESGMPKERFSAEFPKEGPSILRIQQVVRGDSAAYFCASSPPARGSPNNEQFFGPGTRLTVL.

This clonotype has a handful of counts. J is TRBJ1-1 and V is TRBV5-6; possible D gene TRBD1, 5 bases. Germline CDR1 is SGHDT and CDR2 is YYEEEE. V was shortened by 0 bases and J by 5 bases, with 17 bases between the two germline ends. The CDR3 extends over 16 amino acids. The chain's CDR3 is CASSLVFRGLGTEAFF. CDR3 bases: TGTGCCAGCAGCTTGGTCTTTAGGGGTTTGGGGACTGAAGCTTTCTTT. Together with reference TRBV5-6 and TRBJ1-1, the CDR3 gives the full variable domain: DAGVTQSPTHLIKTRGQQVTLRCSPKSGHDTVSWYQQALGQGPQFIFQYYEEEERQRGNFPDRFSGHQFPNYSSELNVNALLLGDSALYLCASSLVFRGLGTEAFFGQGTRLTVV.

The table lists this clonotype with a few counts. The chain employs TRBV5-1 and TRBJ1-2, with a weak D call TRBD1 (5 bases). This CDR3 spans 18 amino acids. V lost 0 bases and J 2 bases, leaving 20 bases between the germline ends. Germline-derived CDR1 and CDR2 are SGHRS and YFSETQ. CDR3 residues: CASSLGMGRGALNYGYTF. The DNA of the CDR3 is TGCGCCAGCAGCTTGGGTATGGGCAGAGGGGCCTTAAACTATGGCTACACCTTC.

This clonotype was picked up many times. The genes are TRBV5-1 and TRBJ2-3; 10 bases are a match to TRBD2. Germline V gene data show CDR1 as SGHRS and CDR2 as YFSETQ. V lost 2 bases, J lost 5 bases, and 2 bases stayed unmatched. CDR3 length: 14 amino acids. CDR3 amino acids: CASSLSSGGDTQYF. CDR3 DNA: TGCGCCAGCAGCTTATCTAGCGGGGGAGATACGCAGTATTTT.

This clonotype was counted between two and nine times. The chain combines TRBV5-1 with TRBJ1-1; 9 positions match TRBD1. The germline gives CDR1 SGHRS, CDR2 YFSETQ. The CDR3 is 14 amino acids. With V trimmed by 4 bases and J by 4 bases, 5 bases remained unmatched. The CDR3 reads CASSVQGAPTEAFF. In DNA form, the CDR3 reads TGCGCCAGCAGCGTACAGGGGGCGCCCACTGAAGCTTTCTTT.

V usage is TRBV15 and J usage is TRBJ1-6; D is unresolved. The CDR3 totals 18 residues. Per the germline V gene, CDR1 is LNHNV and CDR2 is YYDKDF (reference sequence). V shed 0 bases and J shed 0 bases, with 12 bases lying between them. The CDR3 is CATSRDRLGSSYNSPLHF. The CDR3, as DNA: TGTGCCACCAGCAGAGATCGGTTGGGGAGCTCCTATAATTCACCCCTCCACTTT.

The chain joins TRBV18 to TRBJ2-5, with TRBD1 identical over 8 bases. The V gene end was trimmed by 4 bases and the J gene end by 4 bases; junction bases not matched to a gene: 5. CDR1 is KGHSH and CDR2 is LQKENI in the germline V gene. CDR3 length equals 14 residues. The CDR3 loop reads CASSLNTGGETQYF. The CDR3 DNA reads TGTGCCAGCTCACTAAATACAGGGGGAGAGACCCAGTACTTC.

The chain combines TRBV4-3 with TRBJ2-6, with 9 bases fitting TRBD1. V was clipped by 1 base and J by 4 bases; unmatched bases: 5. Germline V gives CDR1 LGHNA, CDR2 YSLEER. The CDR3 sequence is 17 residues long. The CDR3 DNA is TGCGCCAGCAGCCAAGGACAGGGGGAAGGCGGGGCCAACGTCCTGACTTTC. This encodes CASSQGQGEGGANVLTF.

In this sample, this clonotype turned up many times. CDR3 bases: TGTGCCACCAGCCTAGCGGGGCGCCCCATCGAGCAGTACTTC. It encodes CATSLAGRPIEQYF. V is TRBV15 and J is TRBJ2-7; the match to TRBD2 covers 9 bases. V lost 5 bases, J lost 6 bases, and 8 bases stayed unmatched. This CDR3 contains 14 residues. Germline CDR1 and CDR2: LNHNV and YYDKDF (reference sequence).

In its sample, this clonotype was seen a few times. The rearrangement links TRBV7-3 to TRBJ2-2, with TRBD1 as a possible D gene (5 bases). This CDR3 has 15 residues. With 1 base removed from V and 6 bases from J, the gap between germline ends came to 12 bases. Germline loops: CDR1 SGHTA, CDR2 FQGTGA. This chain's CDR3 is CASSLIVGVAGELFF. For the CDR3, the DNA is TGTGCCAGCAGCTTAATTGTAGGGGTGGCCGGGGAGCTGTTTTTT.

This clonotype showed up just a few times. The chain employs TRBV20-1 and TRBJ2-5; D is perhaps TRBD2 (7 bases). V lost 5 bases to trimming and J lost 2 bases, with 18 bases between them. The CDR3 has 15 amino acids. Germline V gene data show CDR1 as DFQATT and CDR2 as SNEGSKA (reference sequence). CDR3 in DNA: TGCAGTGCTGGCCTTCGGCGGGGGCTACAAGAGACCCAGTACTTC. Translated, it gives CSAGLRRGLQETQYF.

In its sample, this clonotype was seen a few times. The CDR3 DNA reads as TGTGCCAGCAGCTTTGGTCCGCTTTCGGACACTGAAGCTTTCTTT. It yields the protein CASSFGPLSDTEAFF. The chain uses TRBV11-2 and TRBJ1-1; D remains unclear. The CDR3 is 15 residues long. V was trimmed by 3 bases and J by 3 bases, leaving 14 bases between them. Germline CDR1 reads SGHAT; CDR2 reads FQNNGV.

The table lists this clonotype with many counts. The rearrangement uses TRBV7-2 and TRBJ2-2, with D tentatively TRBD2 (5 bases). The V and J ends lost 5 bases and 5 bases respectively, with 12 bases between them. Germline V gives CDR1 SGHTA, CDR2 FQGNSA. The CDR3 covers 14 residues. The CDR3 here is CASSIFSGTGELFF. CDR3 coding DNA: TGTGCCAGCAGCATTTTCTCGGGGACCGGGGAGCTGTTTTTT.

The rearrangement uses TRBV4-2 and TRBJ1-6, with 7 bases that match TRBD1. The germline V gene has CDR1 LGHNA and CDR2 YNFKEQ. The CDR3 runs 15 residues. V dropped 4 bases and J dropped 7; count of bases not matched to a gene: 7. The chain's CDR3 is CASSRMGQPNSPLHF. The CDR3 coding sequence is TGTGCCAGCAGCCGAATGGGACAGCCAAATTCACCCCTCCACTTT.

This clonotype came up a few times. This rearrangement joins TRBV11-2 to TRBJ2-7; the D is unclear. V was pared by 5 bases and J by 2 bases, with 13 bases between. The V gene's germline CDR1 is SGHAT and CDR2 FQNNGV. The CDR3 totals 14 residues. As DNA, the CDR3 is TGTGCCAGCAGCCCGTCCGACTTAGCCTACGAGCAGTACTTC. This gives the protein CASSPSDLAYEQYF.

This clonotype has at least ten counts. The V call is TRBV9, the J call TRBJ2-1; tentative D call: TRBD2 (5 bases). Trimming took 0 bases from V and 12 from J, leaving 13 bases between them. CDR1 SGDLS and CDR2 YYNGEE come from the germline V gene. CDR3 length: 13 residues. The CDR3 spells CASSVDGRSGQFF. The DNA for the CDR3 is TGTGCCAGCAGCGTAGATGGGAGATCTGGGCAGTTCTTC.

The sample holds a few counts of this clonotype. V and J are TRBV18 and TRBJ2-7, with no clear D. V was clipped by 4 bases and J by 0 bases, with 13 bases between them. The CDR3 has 15 residues. Germline V gene sequence: CDR1 KGHSH, CDR2 LQKENI. The CDR3: CASSLTGPGSYEQYF. In nucleotides, the CDR3 is TGTGCCAGCTCACTTACGGGCCCCGGCTCCTACGAGCAGTACTTC.

There are many counts of this clonotype. The rearrangement links TRBV20-1 to TRBJ1-5; D remains ambiguous. This CDR3 region has 13 residues. Trimming removed 2 bases from V and 3 bases from J, with 8 bases in between. The germline V gene encodes CDR1 DFQATT and CDR2 SNEGSKA (reference sequence). CDR3 sequence reads: CSARWQDNQPQHF. The CDR3 DNA follows: TGCAGTGCTAGATGGCAGGACAATCAGCCCCAGCATTTT.

The chain links TRBV12-3 or TRBV12-4 to TRBJ1-1, with TRBD1 as a possible D gene (5 bases). The CDR3 covers 14 residues. V lost 0 bases and J 6 bases, leaving 11 bases between the germline ends. The CDR3 here is CASSLARGWSEAFF. The CDR3, as DNA: TGTGCCAGCAGTTTAGCGCGGGGGTGGTCTGAAGCTTTCTTT.

This clonotype has only a few counts. The chain couples TRBV4-2 to TRBJ2-3; D ambiguous. The CDR3 loop spans 13 amino acids. Germline values: CDR1 LGHNA, CDR2 YNFKEQ. Trimming removed 1 base at V and 5 bases at J, with 7 bases between. In nucleotides, the CDR3 is TGTGCCAGCAGCCAAGGGTTGGTAGATACGCAGTATTTT. Its translation is CASSQGLVDTQYF.

The V gene is TRBV4-2, the J gene TRBJ2-3, with D tentatively TRBD1 or TRBD2 (6 bases each). The V and J ends lost 1 base and 6 bases respectively, with 11 bases between them. Germline V gene data show CDR1 as LGHNA and CDR2 as YNFKEQ. This CDR3 spans 14 amino acids. CDR3 DNA: TGTGCCAGCAGCCAAGGTTGGGGGGCGGATACGCAGTATTTT. The encoded protein is CASSQGWGADTQYF.

This clonotype was seen repeatedly, ten times or more. V is TRBV20-1 and J is TRBJ2-4; D perhaps matches TRBD2 (6 bases). This CDR3 contains 15 residues. V lost 6 bases and J 2 bases, leaving 17 bases between the germline ends. Germline-derived CDR1 and CDR2 are DFQATT and SNEGSKA (reference sequence). The CDR3 DNA is TGCAGTGCCACGGACCCGACTAGTTCCAAAAACATTCAGTACTTC. This encodes CSATDPTSSKNIQYF.

J is TRBJ2-2 and V is TRBV24-1; D perhaps matches TRBD2 (6 bases). Germline assignment: CDR1 KGHDR and CDR2 SFDVKD. Trimming shortened V by 7 bases and J by 4 bases, and 15 bases separated the two germline ends. The CDR3 totals 15 residues. The CDR3 nucleotides are TGTGCCACCAGCCGGGGGACCAGCTCCACCGGGGAGCTGTTTTTT. It is translated as CATSRGTSSTGELFF.

This chain uses TRBV9 with TRBJ2-5; D perhaps matches TRBD2 (6 bases). The CDR3 is made up of 15 amino acids. Germline CDR1 and CDR2: SGDLS and YYNGEE. V was shortened by 3 bases and J by 4 bases, with 16 bases between the two germline ends. CDR3 nucleotide sequence: TGTGCCAGCAGCGATAAGGGAGACGGGAGAGAGACCCAGTACTTC. Translated: CASSDKGDGRETQYF.

Many counts were recorded for this clonotype. The V call is TRBV7-8, the J call TRBJ1-1; tentative D call: TRBD1 (5 bases). V lost 6 bases and J lost 1, with 12 bases in between. The CDR3 extends over 14 amino acids. Looked up from germline, CDR1 is SGHVS and CDR2 is FQNEAQ. The DNA for the CDR3 is TGTGCCAGCAGTATTGAGAGGGGGAACACTGAAGCTTTCTTT. The encoded protein is CASSIERGNTEAFF.

This clonotype was observed many times. CDR3 DNA: TGCGCCAGCAGCTTGGATGGACAGGACAATCAGCCCCAGCATTTT. As protein: CASSLDGQDNQPQHF. This rearrangement joins TRBV5-1 to TRBJ1-5; 7 bases align to TRBD1. The CDR3 has 15 residues. With 0 bases clipped from V and 3 bases from J, the junction kept 3 bases outside the gene matches. Germline V lookup: CDR1 SGHRS, CDR2 YFSETQ.